This TCR beta chain derives from a study of T cell responses to AZD1222 COVID-19 vaccine. This CDR3 has 14 amino acids. Losses at the gene ends were 6 bases for V and 1 base for J; bases not matched to a gene: 4. Per germline, CDR1 SGHTA and CDR2 FQGTGA. This table comes from immunoSEQ multiplex PCR, and its TCRdb copy is limited to in-frame clones, with some not included. The sample shows 210,000 or so clones, approximately 94% of them seen only once. The source was peripheral blood, collected 28 days after the second dose of the MenACWY control vaccine. This chain uses TRBV7-3 with TRBJ1-1, with 8 bases aligning to TRBD1. The sequence derives from an adult who received the MenACWY meningococcal vaccine as a control. CDR3 sequence (DNA): TGTGCCAGCAGTCAACAGGGGGGGAACACTGAAGCTTTCTTT. Its protein is CASSQQGGNTEAFF.